This TCR beta chain was sequenced in a study of T cells in localized non-small cell lung cancer. Concerning this clone: Its cognate antigen is unknown.

Germline CDR1 and CDR2: KGHSH and LQKENI. The CDR3 totals 17 residues. Study results and caveats: In adjacent lung appeared a median around 62 of the top 100 tumor clones. Peak T cell clonality was found in uninvolved adjacent lung, exceeding tumor. A raised T cell density in blood coincided with lengthier overall survival.

The repertoire was sequenced with immunoSEQ multiplex PCR; TCRdb's copy has only in-frame clones and lacks some. The sample records roughly 86,000 clones, 84% being singletons. The V gene is TRBV18, the J gene TRBJ2-5; 11 bases are a match to TRBD2. The DNA end lines up better with TRBJ2-7; the J call may be wrong. The sequence was collected from a man between 35 and 75 years old with stage I lung adenocarcinoma. The source material was peripheral blood, sampled before any cancer treatment. CDR3 amino acids: CASSPSGRAVTTYEQYF. The CDR3 DNA follows: TGTGCCAGCTCACCTAGCGGGAGGGCCGTAACTACGTACGAGCAGTACTTC.